This T cell receptor beta chain appears in the sequencing data of a study of Graves' ophthalmopathy and Graves' hyperthyroidism (dated by TCRdb to 2017 to 2018). Background on the whole study: Peripheral blood was collected before any treatment was given, at the time of initial diagnosis. For training and testing, the 80 to 100 patients in the discovery cohort were randomly divided in a 7:3 ratio. The study used TCR beta repertoire signatures to distinguish Graves' ophthalmopathy from Graves' hyperthyroidism and to predict progression to ophthalmopathy. In total, 135 blood samples were TCR-sequenced: 40 to 45 ophthalmopathy, roughly 80 hyperthyroidism and around 17 hyperthyroidism-to-ophthalmopathy patients. To explore V-J signatures that distinguish ophthalmopathy from hyperthyroidism, a discovery set of 100 patients was enrolled, made up of 43 with ophthalmopathy and fewer than 60 with stable hyperthyroidism. An independent validation cohort comprised 18 hyperthyroidism patients and 15 to 17 patients who later progressed from hyperthyroidism to ophthalmopathy. In roughly 6 hyperthyroidism patients, the T-cell repertoires found in thyroid tissue were compared with those found in blood. After sampling, hyperthyroidism patients received methimazole starting at 30 mg daily, and ophthalmopathy patients received high-dose intravenous methylprednisolone.

Study-level results and caveats: Sample size was not predetermined statistically, and investigators were not blinded to group allocation. Most of the expanded thyroid clonotypes with a frequency above 0.001 were also detected in blood, and it was suggested that the thyroid immune response may be reflected by blood repertoires. In validation, the model predicted ophthalmopathy progression with about 71% sensitivity and approximately 75% specificity; roughly eleven predicted patients were CT-confirmed with GO in a median of around 6 months. In cross-validation, the 13-signature model distinguished ophthalmopathy from stable hyperthyroidism with 85% to 90% sensitivity and nearly 82% specificity, and in the test set the corresponding values were roughly 80% and 76%.

Patients with ophthalmopathy had moderately to severely active disease, with a Clinical Activity Score of 3 or more, a NOSPECS grade of 4 or more, and a disease duration of less than 3 months. Patients with other autoimmune diseases, uncontrolled infections, pregnancy or lactation were excluded. Diagnosis relied on clinical symptoms, serum thyroxine, TRAb, thyroid ultrasound and orbital computed tomography. Using Ficoll-Paque density gradient centrifugation, PBMCs were isolated from 8.5 to 10 ml of fresh peripheral blood. Trizol reagent was used to extract the total RNA, and its quality was then checked on an Agilent 2100 Bioanalyzer. This clonotype has a count of ten or more. The antigen it recognizes is unknown. The input lacks base qualities; no much larger clone sits a single base away. TCR beta CDR3 regions were amplified from RNA transcripts for repertoire sequencing. The first round was an RT-PCR using HTBI primers with the Qiagen OneStep RT-PCR kit, and this first round was followed by a second-round multiplex PCR, then size selection and purification. Libraries were sequenced on an Illumina HiSeq2000 using paired-end 100 bp reads. On the authors' methods: SOAPnuke was used for read processing, and reads with adapters, uncalled bases, a mean Phred below 15, or no exact constant-primer or identifier match were discarded. COPE v1.2.5 was used to merge high-quality paired reads. Unique nucleotide sequences were defined as clonotypes and aligned to IMGT TRB V, D and J references using MiTCR v1.1. Analysis was restricted to V-J combinations with a frequency above 0.0001, which covered about 99% of repertoires. A TCR clonal expansion and chaos score per V-J combination was defined as the ratio of F50 clonal expansion to chaos observed in the TCRdist matrix. Welch's t-statistics and random forest were used to narrow the features down to 10 to 15 V-J combinations, which were then fed into a naive Bayes classifier. Thyroid-blood repertoire similarity was quantified with the Morisita-Horn index. Using fastp trimming at Q25 and MiXCR clonotype assembly, TCRdb reanalyzed the public sequencing data and kept in-frame beta chains. Each CDR3 protein gets just one entry, which takes the most common genes and DNA from the rows behind it. TCRdb's processing, not the authors', yielded these V and J calls. The sample table contains roughly 160,000 distinct CDR3 sequences; only one count was recorded for around 39% of them. The ten most abundant clones make up 8% to 10% of the sample.

From cysteine to phenylalanine, the CDR3 is 15 amino acids long. Only the CDR3 DNA is retained, 45 bases long and in frame from the first base. The germline V gene sets CDR1 to SGHTA and CDR2 to FQGNSA. Compared with germline, V lacks 6 bases and J lacks 3 bases; bases without a gene match: 8. The V and J genes are TRBV7-2 and TRBJ2-5, and 9 junctional nucleotides match TRBD2. The receptor was derived from a man under 40 with Graves' ophthalmopathy. Donor details come from another sample of the same person, matched by shared clones. Sequencing input: peripheral blood. The CDR3 protein: CASSLLREGKETQYF. The DNA is TGTGCCAGCAGTTTGTTGCGGGAGGGAAAAGAGACCCAGTACTTC.